These 13 T cell receptor beta chains share one sample of origin, sequenced in a study of cytomegalovirus exposure and HLA in healthy donors (dated by TCRdb to about 2017). Libraries were made using the immunoSEQ multiplex PCR assay. For the multiplex PCR, a mixture combining 60 forward primers for TCR Vbeta segments and 13 reverse primers for TCR Jbeta segments was used. The clones in this table, taken by TCRdb from immuneACCESS, are in-frame only. Not every clone is retained; where verified, under half of the shortfall comes from an unresolved V gene, and the cause of the rest is unknown. For this sample the table gives 130,000 to 150,000 clones, of which roughly four fifths were detected only once. The ten largest clones capture roughly 4% of the sample. Material for sequencing was PBMCs. Receptors were obtained from a man aged 35-49 years in good health and CMV-seropositive.

The J gene is TRBJ2-5, the V gene TRBV5-1; 8 bases fit TRBD1. CDR1 and CDR2 from the germline V gene are SGHRS and YFSETQ. The CDR3 contains 18 residues. The V gene end was trimmed by 1 base and the J gene end by 0 bases; junction bases not matched to a gene: 11. The CDR3 sequence: CASSLITNRGVDQETQYF. Here the CDR3 DNA reads TGCGCCAGCAGCTTGATTACGAACAGGGGGGTTGACCAAGAGACCCAGTACTTC.

CDR3 bases: TGTGCCATCAGTGACCACGACAACCCAATTAACTATGGCTACACCTTC. Translated, it gives CAISDHDNPINYGYTF. The V and J genes are TRBV10-3 and TRBJ1-2; D unresolved. The CDR3 contains 16 residues. Germline CDR1 reads ENHRY; CDR2 reads SYGVKD. Between the trimmed V and J ends, which lost 3 bases and 1 base, there was a span of 15 bases.

The chain couples TRBV5-1 to TRBJ2-3; TRBD1 might be the D (5 bases). The CDR3 is made up of 15 amino acids. Germline loops: CDR1 SGHRS, CDR2 YFSETQ. Trimming took 4 bases from V and 0 from J, leaving 12 bases between them. The CDR3 reads CASSRQGGSTDTQYF. CDR3 coding DNA: TGCGCCAGCAGCCGTCAGGGCGGAAGCACAGATACGCAGTATTTT.

CDR3 loop: CASSPGTGNTEAFF. In DNA, the CDR3 is TGCGCCAGCAGCCCGGGGACAGGGAACACTGAAGCTTTCTTT. This chain joins TRBV5-1 and TRBJ1-1, with 8 bases identical to TRBD1. Trimming removed 4 bases from V and 1 base from J; junction bases left unmatched: 3. There are 14 residues in the CDR3. Germline V gene lookup returns CDR1 SGHRS and CDR2 YFSETQ.

The chain's CDR3 is CASSYSRQNEQFF. CDR3 sequence (DNA): TGTGCCAGCAGTTACTCGAGACAAAATGAGCAGTTCTTC. The V gene is TRBV6-6, the J gene TRBJ2-1; D is unclear. Germline CDR1 is MNHNY and CDR2 is SVGAGI (reference sequence). Trimming left V 0 bases short and J 7 bases short, with 7 bases between. This CDR3 contains 13 residues.

The V gene is TRBV4-2, the J gene TRBJ2-3; 11 nucleotides agree with TRBD2. Germline V CDR1 and CDR2: LGHNA, YNFKEQ. V lost 0 bases and J lost 5; bases outside the gene matches: 10. This CDR3 region has 18 residues. The DNA for the CDR3 is TGTGCCAGCAGCCAAGACCTGGTCAGACTAGCGGGAATAGATACGCAGTATTTT. Its protein product is CASSQDLVRLAGIDTQYF.

As concerns this clone: Since a much larger clone is just one base distant, this may be a read error. This sequence joins TRBV2 and TRBJ1-1; D ambiguous. CDR3 size: 13 residues. CDR1 SNHLY and CDR2 FYNNEI come from the germline V gene. Trimming took 0 bases from V and 1 from J, leaving 3 bases between them. CDR3 bases: TGTGCCAGCAGTGAAGCCCGGAACACTGAAGCTTTCTTT. This translates into CASSEARNTEAFF.

The CDR3 region is CASSMMSSYNSPLHF. The CDR3 nucleotides read TGTGCCAGTAGTATGATGAGCTCCTATAATTCACCCCTCCACTTT. This chain connects TRBV19 to TRBJ1-6; D is uncertain. Germline assignment: CDR1 LNHDA and CDR2 SQIVND (reference sequence). The CDR3 has 15 residues. The V end lost 3 bases, the J end lost 0 bases, and 6 bases lay between the germline ends.

The chain couples TRBV13 to TRBJ2-2; TRBD1 aligns across 9 bases. Germline V CDR1 and CDR2: PRHDT, FYEKMQ (reference sequence). V lost 4 bases to trimming and J lost 2 bases; unmatched junction nucleotides: 11. The CDR3 consists of 18 residues. The CDR3 spells CASSSRAGTGINTGELFF. The CDR3 nucleotides are TGTGCCAGCAGCTCCAGAGCTGGGACAGGGATAAACACCGGGGAGCTGTTTTTT.

A few counts support this clone. The V gene is TRBV12-5, the J gene TRBJ2-5; 7 bases map to TRBD1. The germline V gene has CDR1 LGHNT and CDR2 FRNRAP. CDR3 length equals 16 residues. Trimming at V came to 7 bases and at J to 11 bases, leaving 22 bases not matched to a gene. This chain's CDR3 is CASAPTRGLIYLKQYF. The CDR3 bases are TGTGCTAGTGCCCCCACGAGGGGGCTCATTTACCTAAAGCAGTACTTC.

The chain has TRBV19 and TRBJ2-3; D may be TRBD2 (5 bases). Germline CDR1 reads LNHDA; CDR2 reads SQIVND (reference sequence). Trimming took 6 bases from V and 3 from J, leaving 10 bases between them. The CDR3 runs to 13 residues. CDR3 protein: CASRLRGTDTQYF. Written as DNA, the CDR3 is TGTGCCAGTAGATTAAGAGGGACAGATACGCAGTATTTT.

The V and J genes are TRBV30 and TRBJ1-5; no definite D call. CDR3 size: 16 residues. CDR1 and CDR2 from the germline V gene are GTSNPN and SVGIG (reference sequence). Trimming cost V 1 base and J 0 bases, with 13 bases left between them. CDR3 sequence reads: CAWSGNFRYSNQPQHF. The CDR3 coding sequence is TGTGCCTGGAGTGGAAATTTCAGATATAGCAATCAGCCCCAGCATTTT.

This chain joins TRBV5-6 and TRBJ2-1; 11 bases match TRBD1. The CDR3 has 16 amino acids. CDR1 is SGHDT and CDR2 is YYEEEE in the germline V gene. V trimming: 4 bases; J trimming: 3 bases; junction bases outside the gene matches: 6. CDR3 coding DNA: TGTGCCAGCAGCGGGGGACAGGGGGTCGTCTACAATGAGCAGTTCTTC. Encoded protein: CASSGGQGVVYNEQFF. The entire variable domain, with the rest obtained from reference TRBV5-6 and TRBJ2-1, is as follows: DAGVTQSPTHLIKTRGQQVTLRCSPKSGHDTVSWYQQALGQGPQFIFQYYEEEERQRGNFPDRFSGHQFPNYSSELNVNALLLGDSALYLCASSGGQGVVYNEQFFGPGTRLTVL.